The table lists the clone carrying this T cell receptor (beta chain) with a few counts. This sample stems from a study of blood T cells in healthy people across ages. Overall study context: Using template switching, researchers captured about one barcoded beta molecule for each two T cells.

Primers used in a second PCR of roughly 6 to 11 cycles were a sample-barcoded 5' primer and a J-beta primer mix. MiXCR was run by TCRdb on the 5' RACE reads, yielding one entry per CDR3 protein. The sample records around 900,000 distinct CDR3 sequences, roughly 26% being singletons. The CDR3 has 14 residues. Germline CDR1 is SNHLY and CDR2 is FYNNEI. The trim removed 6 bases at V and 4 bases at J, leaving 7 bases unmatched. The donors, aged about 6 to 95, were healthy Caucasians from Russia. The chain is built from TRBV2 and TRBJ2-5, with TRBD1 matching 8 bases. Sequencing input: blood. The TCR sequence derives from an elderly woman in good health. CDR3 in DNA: TGTGCCAGCAGGTACAGGGGGTCCGTAGAGACCCAGTACTTC. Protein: CASRYRGSVETQYF.